The sequence of this TCR beta chain was determined in a study of CD8 T cells in ankylosing spondylitis. CDR1 LGHDT and CDR2 YNNKEL come from the germline V gene (reference sequence). The V and J ends lost 0 bases and 6 bases respectively, with 11 bases between them. The CDR3 is made up of 14 amino acids. TCRdb passed the 5' RACE reads through MiXCR, listing each CDR3 protein once. The table lists just under 550,000 distinct CDR3 sequences, over 9.5% of them singletons. Whole-study findings and limits: Characteristic of ankylosing spondylitis blood, it appeared, was a TCR beta motif comprising about eight highly homologous variants. In reactive arthritis synovial fluid and blood, some motif variants had been reported before.

A note on this clonotype: Its antigen is as yet unknown.

The clonotype comes from a male donor with ankylosing spondylitis. The sequencing input was blood, either unsorted or a sorted T cell fraction (not recorded which). The rearrangement joins TRBV3-1 to TRBJ1-1; perhaps TRBD1 as D (6 bases). CDR3 sequence reads: CASSQDRTAAEAFF. CDR3 nucleotides: TGTGCCAGCAGCCAAGATCGGACAGCAGCTGAAGCTTTCTTT.